A single sample is the source of the 29 T cell receptor beta chains below, sequenced in a study of blood T cell repertoires in COVID-19. Assay: immunoSEQ multiplex PCR; the TCRdb copy retains only in-frame clones and omits some. The data hold 200,000 to 250,000 clones, with roughly 84% observed a single time. The specimen sequenced was PBMCs or T cells enriched from blood (not recorded which). All receptors come from a woman aged 40-49 years who had recovered from COVID-19.

The V gene is TRBV28, the J gene TRBJ1-1; 11 bases are shared with TRBD1. CDR1 and CDR2 (germline): MDHEN, SYDVKM. The CDR3 spans 15 residues. The trim removed 8 bases at V and 0 bases at J, leaving 5 bases unmatched. CDR3 DNA: TGTGCCAGCGGGACAGGGGGTTACATGAACACTGAAGCTTTCTTT. It encodes CASGTGGYMNTEAFF.

The chain employs TRBV9 and TRBJ1-1, with D perhaps TRBD1 (5 bases). Germline lookup yields CDR1 SGDLS and CDR2 YYNGEE. Between the trimmed V and J ends, which lost 4 bases and 0 bases, there was a span of 10 bases. This CDR3 region has 14 residues. CDR3 coding DNA: TGTGCCAGCAGCCAACAGGCGATGAACACTGAAGCTTTCTTT. The encoded protein is CASSQQAMNTEAFF.

This rearrangement joins TRBV7-9 to TRBJ2-1; TRBD1 matches 7 bases. V lost 1 base to trimming and J lost 4 bases; unmatched junction nucleotides: 4. CDR1 is SEHNR and CDR2 is FQNEAQ in the germline V gene (reference sequence). The CDR3 is 15 residues long. The CDR3 reads CASSLDRGRYNEQFF. CDR3 DNA sequence: TGTGCCAGCAGCTTAGACAGGGGAAGGTACAATGAGCAGTTCTTC.

The chain employs TRBV27 and TRBJ2-1; 8 bases map to TRBD1. Germline trimming cut 5 bases from V and 4 bases from J; bases unmatched to any gene: 7. Germline CDR1 reads MNHEY; CDR2 reads SMNVEV (reference sequence). The CDR3 extends over 15 amino acids. The CDR3: CASSPGQGLYNEQFF. The CDR3 bases are TGTGCCAGCAGTCCCGGACAGGGCCTGTACAATGAGCAGTTCTTC.

This chain uses TRBV11-2 with TRBJ1-4; D remains unclear. CDR1 and CDR2 (germline): SGHAT, FQNNGV. The CDR3 is made up of 14 amino acids. V was cut by 4 bases and J by 8 bases, with 14 bases left in between. CDR3 DNA sequence: TGTGCCAGCAGCTACTCCGGGAGCAACGAAAAACTGTTTTTT. Translation gives CASSYSGSNEKLFF.

V and J are TRBV19 and TRBJ1-1, with D possibly matching TRBD1 (6 bases). The V gene lost 0 bases and the J gene lost 1 base, with 6 bases spanning the gap. Germline assignment: CDR1 LNHDA and CDR2 SQIVND (reference sequence). The CDR3 contains 14 residues. CDR3 DNA: TGTGCCAGTAGTATAGAACAGGGGAACACTGAAGCTTTCTTT. This translates into CASSIEQGNTEAFF.

The chain uses TRBV10-2 and TRBJ2-7; a possible D gene is TRBD2 (5 bases). The CDR3 length is 15 residues. Germline assignment: CDR1 WSHSY and CDR2 SAAADI. Trimming removed 4 bases at V and 2 bases at J, with 15 bases between. CDR3 in DNA: TGCGCCAGCAGTGGAGGACTGATACCACCCTACGAGCAGTACGTC. Encoded protein: CASSGGLIPPYEQYV.

This clone has only a few counts. The junction departs from germline at one end; a sequencing error may be responsible. The same CDR3 arises from other DNA sequences in this sample as well. The J gene is TRBJ2-4, the V gene TRBV29-1; 9 bases fit TRBD2. Germline CDR1 is SQVTM and CDR2 is ANQGSEA. CDR3 length equals 19 residues. The CDR3 sequence is CRVAGGAGGWTFTKNIQYF. CDR3 sequence (DNA): TGCCGCGTTGCGGGGGGGGCTGGGGGTTGGACTTTTACCAAAAACATTCAGTACTTC.

V and J are TRBV24-1 and TRBJ1-1, with a weak D call TRBD1 (5 bases). This CDR3 is built from 14 residues. Looked up from germline, CDR1 is KGHDR and CDR2 is SFDVKD. The V and J ends lost 4 bases and 8 bases respectively, with 16 bases between them. The CDR3 DNA reads as TGTGCCACCAGTGACTCGGACACGGACCCGGAAGCTTTCTTT. Protein product: CATSDSDTDPEAFF.

A single count supports this clone. The chain employs TRBV5-5 and TRBJ2-3, with D perhaps TRBD1 (5 bases). This CDR3 contains 15 residues. The germline gives CDR1 SGHKS, CDR2 YYEKEE (reference sequence). Trimming left V 4 bases short and J 0 bases short, with 12 bases between. The CDR3 here is CASSGAHPSTDTQYF. Written as DNA, the CDR3 is TGTGCCAGCAGCGGGGCCCACCCCAGCACAGATACGCAGTATTTT. Variable domain in full (rest from reference TRBV5-5 and TRBJ2-3): DAGVTQSPTHLIKTRGQQVTLRCSPISGHKSVSWYQQVLGQGPQFIFQYYEKEERGRGNFPDRFSARQFPNYSSELNVNALLLGDSALYLCASSGAHPSTDTQYFGPGTRLTVL.

The chain recombines TRBV6-6 with TRBJ2-7; 8 nucleotides agree with TRBD1. Germline V gene sequence: CDR1 MNHNY, CDR2 SVGAGI (reference sequence). V lost 7 bases and J lost 2; bases outside the gene matches: 4. The CDR3 runs to 13 residues. CDR3 in amino acids: CASTRTGTYEQYV. CDR3 nucleotides: TGTGCCAGCACCAGGACAGGGACCTACGAGCAGTACGTC.

CDR3 sequence reads: CASSPPGDEQYF. CDR3 nucleotide sequence: TGTGCCAGCAGCCCACCGGGTGACGAGCAGTACTTC. The rearrangement uses TRBV7-8 and TRBJ2-7; D not certain. Trimming left V 5 bases short and J 5 bases short, with 10 bases between. Per the germline V gene, CDR1 is SGHVS and CDR2 is FQNEAQ. There are 12 residues in the CDR3.

In nucleotides, the CDR3 is TGTGCCACCAGCAGGACAGGGGAGGGTCAGCCCCAGCATTTT. Translated, it gives CATSRTGEGQPQHF. This chain uses TRBV15 with TRBJ1-5, with 8 bases lining up with TRBD1. After removal of 3 bases from V and 6 bases from J, the junction contained 4 bases not matched to a gene. The germline CDR1 and CDR2 sequences are LNHNV and YYDKDF (reference sequence). The CDR3 contains 14 residues.

The V call is TRBV4-1, the J call TRBJ2-1, with a weak D call TRBD2 (5 bases). The CDR3 has 16 amino acids. Per the germline V gene, CDR1 is MGHRA and CDR2 is YSYEKL. Trimming cost V 4 bases and J 1 base, with 14 bases left between them. The CDR3 loop is CASSRDISGSYNEQFF. The CDR3 coding sequence is TGCGCCAGCAGCCGAGATATAAGCGGATCCTACAATGAGCAGTTCTTC.

In the case of this clone: Other DNA sequences in the sample encode the same CDR3. The V call is TRBV11-2, the J call TRBJ2-1, with 7 bases that match TRBD1. The germline V gene has CDR1 SGHAT and CDR2 FQNNGV. This CDR3 has 14 residues. J lost 1 base, V lost 5 bases, and 2 bases had no gene match. CDR3: CASSPTGSYNEQFF. CDR3 nucleotides: TGTGCCAGCAGCCCGACAGGGTCCTACAATGAGCAGTTCTTC.

The rearrangement joins TRBV3-1 (or the pseudogene TRBV3-2) to TRBJ2-4, with TRBD2 matching 11 bases. This CDR3 is 16 amino acids long. Germline lookup yields CDR1 LGHDT and CDR2 YNNKEL (reference sequence). V lost 0 bases to trimming and J lost 10 bases; unmatched junction nucleotides: 8. This CDR3 reads CASSQDRPSGRLIQYF. CDR3 bases: TGTGCCAGCAGCCAAGATAGGCCTAGCGGGAGGTTGATTCAGTACTTC.

The chain carries TRBV19 and TRBJ1-5; D remains unclear. The V and J ends lost 5 bases and 4 bases respectively, with 12 bases between them. This CDR3 contains 14 residues. The germline V gene has CDR1 LNHDA and CDR2 SQIVND (reference sequence). The CDR3 DNA reads as TGTGCCAGTAGTCTGGACGGACTGAATCAGCCCCAGCATTTT. Residues: CASSLDGLNQPQHF.

J is TRBJ1-2 and V is TRBV30; the D gene is possibly TRBD1 (6 bases). In germline, CDR1 is GTSNPN, CDR2 SVGIG (reference sequence). The V gene lost 7 bases and the J gene lost 2 bases, with 11 bases spanning the gap. This CDR3 contains 12 residues. The CDR3 sequence is CASRGENYGYTF. CDR3 sequence (DNA): TGTGCCTCCAGGGGAGAGAACTATGGCTACACCTTC.

The chain has TRBV7-8 and TRBJ2-1; TRBD2 matches at 11 bases. The germline V gene has CDR1 SGHVS and CDR2 FQNEAQ. The CDR3 runs to 15 residues. Trimming took 3 bases from V and 7 from J; bases not matched to a gene: 5. The DNA for the CDR3 is TGTGCCAGCAGCTTGAGACTAGCGGGACTGAATGAGCAGTTCTTC. Translating it yields CASSLRLAGLNEQFF.

This chain connects TRBV10-2 to TRBJ1-2; D remains unclear. The germline V gene encodes CDR1 WSHSY and CDR2 SAAADI. The ends were cut back, 4 bases at V and 5 bases at J, with 5 bases in the middle. The CDR3 sequence is 11 residues long. The CDR3 here is CASSGPYGYTF. CDR3 sequence (DNA): TGCGCCAGCAGTGGGCCTTATGGCTACACCTTC.

V usage is TRBV7-8 and J usage is TRBJ1-1, with 10 nucleotides matching TRBD1. The CDR3 is made up of 13 amino acids. Unmatched junction bases numbered 3, after V lost 1 base and J lost 10 bases. Germline V lookup: CDR1 SGHVS, CDR2 FQNEAQ. This CDR3 reads CASSLVGDRGAFF. As DNA, the CDR3 is TGTGCCAGCAGCTTAGTGGGGGACAGGGGAGCTTTCTTT.

The rearrangement joins TRBV7-2 to TRBJ2-5; 12 positions match TRBD2. The V and J ends lost 2 bases and 9 bases, in that order; junction bases with no gene match: 4. The CDR3 contains 14 residues. CDR1 and CDR2 from the germline V gene are SGHTA and FQGNSA. The CDR3 DNA reads TGTGCCAGCAGCTTACTGCTAGCGGGAGGGGCCCAGTACTTC. It specifies CASSLLLAGGAQYF.

The sample holds a few counts of this clone. The chain employs TRBV28 and TRBJ1-2; D not resolved. The CDR3 spans 14 residues. Germline V gene data show CDR1 as MDHEN and CDR2 as SYDVKM. Trimming pared 3 bases from V and 5 bases from J, leaving 13 bases between. The CDR3 reads CASSLPGTGYGYTF. The CDR3 coding sequence is TGTGCCAGCAGTTTGCCGGGTACGGGGTATGGCTACACCTTC.

Only one count was recorded for this clone. This sequence joins TRBV7-8 and TRBJ2-1; possibly TRBD1 for D (6 bases). The germline CDR1 and CDR2 sequences are SGHVS and FQNEAQ. The CDR3 has 13 residues. V was cut by 3 bases and J by 5 bases, with 8 bases left in between. The CDR3 is CASSLGADNEQFF. The CDR3 DNA sequence: TGTGCCAGCAGCTTGGGGGCAGACAATGAGCAGTTCTTC.

The chain couples TRBV28 to TRBJ2-4, with D possibly being TRBD2 (5 bases). The ends were cut back, 6 bases at V and 0 bases at J, with 15 bases in the middle. Germline assignment: CDR1 MDHEN and CDR2 SYDVKM. This CDR3 has 16 amino acids. The CDR3 nucleotides read TGTGCCAGCAGGGCGGGTGGAACCCTAGCCAAAAACATTCAGTACTTC. Translation: CASRAGGTLAKNIQYF.

This chain links TRBV28 with TRBJ1-2; 11 bases line up with TRBD1. Germline trimming cut 6 bases from V and 6 bases from J; bases unmatched to any gene: 9. Per germline, CDR1 MDHEN and CDR2 SYDVKM. The CDR3 loop spans 15 amino acids. DNA of the CDR3: TGTGCCAGCAGGCAACGGGACAGGGGGGTGAATGGCTACACCTTC. Encoded protein: CASRQRDRGVNGYTF.

CDR3 sequence (DNA): TGTGCCAGCTCACCGGTGTCGGGCTCTGGAAACACCATATATTTT. Amino acid sequence: CASSPVSGSGNTIYF. The V call is TRBV18, the J call TRBJ1-3; D is undetermined. CDR3 length: 15 residues. Germline CDR1 KGHSH, CDR2 LQKENI. The V and J ends lost 3 bases and 0 bases respectively, with 9 bases between them.

CDR3 nucleotide sequence: TGTGCCAGCAGTCCCATAGCACAGGGCTTTGACACTGAAGCTTTCTTT. As protein: CASSPIAQGFDTEAFF. The chain combines TRBV28 with TRBJ1-1; D is perhaps TRBD1 (6 bases). The ends were cut back, 5 bases at V and 3 bases at J, with 19 bases in the middle. The CDR3 totals 16 residues. Per the germline V gene, CDR1 is MDHEN and CDR2 is SYDVKM.

The gene calls are TRBV6-5 and TRBJ2-7; 9 bases are a match to TRBD2. In germline, CDR1 is MNHEY, CDR2 SVGAGI. The CDR3 loop spans 10 amino acids. The CDR3 sequence: CASSSGTSQV. For the CDR3, the DNA is TGTGCCAGCAGTTCAGGGACTAGCCAAGTC.